These T cell receptor beta chains were read from a single sample in a study of blood T cell repertoires in COVID-19. Data came from immunoSEQ multiplex PCR; TCRdb stores just in-frame clones and leaves some out. Among 140,000 to 150,000 clones, 75% to 85% were seen once, and the ten largest hold 3.5%. Sequenced material: peripheral blood. All receptors derive from a man aged 65-85 years who had recovered from COVID-19. Both conserved end residues are part of each CDR3. D genes are given only for firm matches. Size values are once, few and many counts, or a class for expanded clones, and some rows have none.

abundance: once; len: 16; v_gene: TRBV18; j_gene: TRBJ2-3; d_gene: TRBD2; CDR3nt: TGTGCCAGCTCACTCCAGCTAGCGGGAGTGGCAGATACGCAGTATTTT; CDR3aa: CASSLQLAGVADTQYF
abundance: -; len: 14; v_gene: TRBV19; j_gene: TRBJ1-1; d_gene: -; CDR3nt: TGTGCCAGTAGTATAGCGGGGGGGTTAACTGAAGCTTTCTTT; CDR3aa: CASSIAGGLTEAFF
abundance: -; len: 15; v_gene: TRBV7-6; j_gene: TRBJ2-7; d_gene: -; CDR3nt: TGTGCCAGCAGCCCCAGTAGGGGGGGCTACTACGAGCAGTACTTC; CDR3aa: CASSPSRGGYYEQYF
abundance: -; len: 14; v_gene: TRBV7-2; j_gene: TRBJ2-3; d_gene: -; CDR3nt: TGTGCCAGCAGCTTAGCGGGAGATACGGATACGCAGTATTTT; CDR3aa: CASSLAGDTDTQYF
abundance: -; len: 14; v_gene: TRBV27; j_gene: TRBJ2-1; d_gene: TRBD2; CDR3nt: TGTGCCAGCACTCGGCGGGGGGGGTGGGATGAGCAGTTCTTC; CDR3aa: CASTRRGGWDEQFF
abundance: -; len: 15; v_gene: TRBV29-1; j_gene: TRBJ2-7; d_gene: -; CDR3nt: TGCAGCGTGACCTTAAACCAGGGGAACTCCTACGAGCAGTACTTC; CDR3aa: CSVTLNQGNSYEQYF
abundance: -; len: 15; v_gene: TRBV4-3; j_gene: TRBJ2-5; d_gene: TRBD2; CDR3nt: TGCGCCAGCAGCCAAGGAGCGGGAGGACCAGAGACCCAGTACTTC; CDR3aa: CASSQGAGGPETQYF
abundance: -; len: 12; v_gene: TRBV6-5; j_gene: TRBJ2-7; d_gene: -; CDR3nt: TGTGCCAGCAGCGGACAGTCCTACGAGCAGTACTTC; CDR3aa: CASSGQSYEQYF
abundance: once; len: 15; v_gene: TRBV6-1; j_gene: TRBJ2-1; d_gene: -; CDR3nt: TGTGCCAGCAGTGAAGGAACTTACTCCTACAATGAGCAGTTCTTC; CDR3aa: CASSEGTYSYNEQFF
abundance: -; len: 17; v_gene: TRBV25-1; j_gene: TRBJ1-3; d_gene: -; CDR3nt: TGTGCCAGCAGTGAATGGGTGACACGGGATTCTGGAAACACCATATATTTT; CDR3aa: CASSEWVTRDSGNTIYF
abundance: -; len: 15; v_gene: TRBV15; j_gene: TRBJ2-7; d_gene: TRBD1; CDR3nt: TGTGCCACCAGCCGAGGGACAGGGGTGTTCGACGAGCAGTACTTC; CDR3aa: CATSRGTGVFDEQYF
abundance: many; len: 13; v_gene: TRBV25-1; j_gene: TRBJ1-2; d_gene: -; CDR3nt: TGTGCCTCCCGGAGCAGGGTGGGATATGGCTACACCTTC; CDR3aa: CASRSRVGYGYTF
abundance: -; len: 15; v_gene: TRBV6-5; j_gene: TRBJ2-7; d_gene: TRBD1; CDR3nt: TGTGCCAGCAGTTACTTGGGGACAGGCCGCTACGAGCAGTACTTC; CDR3aa: CASSYLGTGRYEQYF
abundance: -; len: 12; v_gene: TRBV29-1; j_gene: TRBJ2-1; d_gene: -; CDR3nt: TGCAGCGTCCGGACTATAAACAATGAGCAGTTCTTC; CDR3aa: CSVRTINNEQFF
abundance: -; len: 19; v_gene: TRBV27; j_gene: TRBJ2-5; d_gene: -; CDR3nt: TGTGCCAGCACCATGCCTCTCATGCAGGGGCTGCATAAAAAAGAGACCCAGTACTTC; CDR3aa: CASTMPLMQGLHKKETQYF
abundance: once; len: 13; v_gene: TRBV5-1; j_gene: TRBJ2-7; d_gene: -; CDR3nt: TGCGCCAGCAGCTTGGACAGGTTGGCGGAGCAGTACTTC; CDR3aa: CASSLDRLAEQYF
abundance: -; len: 18; v_gene: TRBV6-2/TRBV6-3; j_gene: TRBJ2-5; d_gene: TRBD2; CDR3nt: TGTGCCAGCAGTTACACTTGGACTAGCGGGAGGGACCGGGAGACCCAGTACTTC; CDR3aa: CASSYTWTSGRDRETQYF
abundance: -; len: 14; v_gene: TRBV7-3; j_gene: TRBJ2-7; d_gene: TRBD2; CDR3nt: TGTGCCAGCAGCTTACTAGCGGGGACCTACGAGCAGTACTTC; CDR3aa: CASSLLAGTYEQYF
abundance: -; len: 15; v_gene: TRBV11-2; j_gene: TRBJ2-7; d_gene: TRBD2; CDR3nt: TGTGCCAGCAGCTCTTTGGTCGGGAGGGCCTACGAGCAGTACTTC; CDR3aa: CASSSLVGRAYEQYF
abundance: -; len: 12; v_gene: TRBV6-5; j_gene: TRBJ1-1; d_gene: TRBD1; CDR3nt: TGTGCCAGCAGCCCAGGGGGAAGTGAAGCTTTCTTT; CDR3aa: CASSPGGSEAFF
abundance: -; len: 15; v_gene: TRBV27; j_gene: TRBJ2-7; d_gene: -; CDR3nt: TGTGCCAGCAGACCCTACCCTAATGGAGGCCACGAGCAGTACTTC; CDR3aa: CASRPYPNGGHEQYF
abundance: -; len: 11; v_gene: TRBV21-1; j_gene: TRBJ2-7; d_gene: -; CDR3nt: TGTGCCAGCGAGGTTGAGGACGAGCAGTACTTC; CDR3aa: CASEVEDEQYF
abundance: -; len: 16; v_gene: TRBV7-9; j_gene: TRBJ1-5; d_gene: TRBD1; CDR3nt: TGTGCCAGCAGCTTGGGACAGGGGAGCGCGAGGGAGCCCCAGCATTTT; CDR3aa: CASSLGQGSAREPQHF
abundance: -; len: 16; v_gene: TRBV4-2; j_gene: TRBJ2-1; d_gene: TRBD2; CDR3nt: TGTGCCAGCAGCACGCTAGCGGGAGCTACCTACAATGAGCAGTTCTTC; CDR3aa: CASSTLAGATYNEQFF
abundance: few; len: 15; v_gene: TRBV9; j_gene: TRBJ1-2; d_gene: -; CDR3nt: TGTGCCAGCAGCGGGAACCGGACAGAAGAAGTGGGCTACACCTTC; CDR3aa: CASSGNRTEEVGYTF
abundance: -; len: 11; v_gene: TRBV20-1; j_gene: TRBJ2-7; d_gene: -; CDR3nt: TGCAGTGCTAGCGACAGTTACGAGCAGTACTTC; CDR3aa: CSASDSYEQYF
abundance: -; len: 15; v_gene: TRBV4-1; j_gene: TRBJ1-2; d_gene: TRBD1; CDR3nt: TGCGCCAGCAGCCAAGAACAGGGACAGGGATTTGGCTACACCTTC; CDR3aa: CASSQEQGQGFGYTF
abundance: -; len: 15; v_gene: TRBV14; j_gene: TRBJ2-7; d_gene: TRBD2; CDR3nt: TGTGCCAGCAGCCACACTACTAGCGGGAGCTACGAGCAGTACTTC; CDR3aa: CASSHTTSGSYEQYF
abundance: -; len: 15; v_gene: TRBV7-9; j_gene: TRBJ2-1; d_gene: TRBD2; CDR3nt: TGTGCCAGCAGCTTTGGCCTAGCGGGAACCGATGAGCAGTTCTTC; CDR3aa: CASSFGLAGTDEQFF
abundance: -; len: 19; v_gene: TRBV2; j_gene: TRBJ2-5; d_gene: -; CDR3nt: TGTGCCAGCAGTGATCGAGCGGGCATATCCCGCTACTGGCAAGAGACCCAGTACTTC; CDR3aa: CASSDRAGISRYWQETQYF
abundance: -; len: 14; v_gene: TRBV5-1; j_gene: TRBJ1-5; d_gene: -; CDR3nt: TGCGCCAGCAGCTTGGAAGGCGGGTTTCAGCCCCAGCATTTT; CDR3aa: CASSLEGGFQPQHF
abundance: few; len: 14; v_gene: TRBV5-1; j_gene: TRBJ2-1; d_gene: -; CDR3nt: TGCGCCAGCAGCTCGGGGGTCTCCTACAATGAGCAGTTCTTC; CDR3aa: CASSSGVSYNEQFF
abundance: -; len: 15; v_gene: TRBV5-5; j_gene: TRBJ2-1; d_gene: -; CDR3nt: TGTGCCAGCAGCGCGTTCCGGAGGGGGGTAGCGGGGCAGTTCTTC; CDR3aa: CASSAFRRGVAGQFF